This T cell receptor (beta chain) was obtained from a study of blood T cells in healthy people across ages. With a J-beta primer mix and a sample-barcoded 5' primer, a second PCR ran about 7 to 11 cycles. Via MiXCR, TCRdb re-called the 5' RACE reads, giving one row per CDR3 protein. Of some 930,000 distinct CDR3 sequences in the sample, roughly 28% were seen once. Each sample provided at least 6 micrograms of extracted total RNA. V lost 7 bases to trimming and J lost 6 bases; unmatched junction nucleotides: 11. The CDR3 is made up of 14 amino acids. Germline V lookup: CDR1 SGHRS, CDR2 YFSETQ. These data also featured in a second study, about T cells of mothers and their children.

Sequenced input: blood. This sequence was found in a woman aged 40 to 55 in good health. V and J are TRBV5-1 and TRBJ2-3; 7 bases align to TRBD2. The CDR3 coding sequence is TGCGCCAGCGGGGGGGGACGGCCAACTGATACGCAGTATTTT. Translation: CASGGGRPTDTQYF.